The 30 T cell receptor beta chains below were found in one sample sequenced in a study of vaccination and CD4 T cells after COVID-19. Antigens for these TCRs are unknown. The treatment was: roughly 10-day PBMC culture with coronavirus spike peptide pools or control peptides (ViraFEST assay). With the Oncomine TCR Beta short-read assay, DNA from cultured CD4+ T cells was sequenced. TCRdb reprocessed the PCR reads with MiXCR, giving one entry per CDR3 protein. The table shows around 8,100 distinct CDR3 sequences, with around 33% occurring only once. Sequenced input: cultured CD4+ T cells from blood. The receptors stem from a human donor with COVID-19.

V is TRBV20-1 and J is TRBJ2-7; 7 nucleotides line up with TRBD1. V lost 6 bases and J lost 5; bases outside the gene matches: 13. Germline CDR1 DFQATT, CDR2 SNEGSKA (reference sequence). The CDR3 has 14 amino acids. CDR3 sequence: CSARLKGARDEQYF. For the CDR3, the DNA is TGCAGTGCCCGCTTAAAGGGGGCCCGAGACGAGCAGTACTTC.

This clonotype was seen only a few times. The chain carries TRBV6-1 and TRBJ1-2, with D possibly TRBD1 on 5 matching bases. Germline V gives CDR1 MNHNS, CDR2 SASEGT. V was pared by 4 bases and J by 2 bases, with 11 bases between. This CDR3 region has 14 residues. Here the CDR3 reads CASSVQVGNYGYTF. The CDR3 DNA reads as TGTGCCAGCAGTGTACAGGTGGGGAACTATGGCTACACCTTC.

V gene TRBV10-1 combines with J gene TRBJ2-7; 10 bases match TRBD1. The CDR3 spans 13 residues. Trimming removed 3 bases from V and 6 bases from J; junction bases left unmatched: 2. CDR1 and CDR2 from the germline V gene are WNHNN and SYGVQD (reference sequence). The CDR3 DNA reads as TGCGCCAGCAGTGAACGGACAGGGGGCGAGCAGTACTTC. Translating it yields CASSERTGGEQYF.

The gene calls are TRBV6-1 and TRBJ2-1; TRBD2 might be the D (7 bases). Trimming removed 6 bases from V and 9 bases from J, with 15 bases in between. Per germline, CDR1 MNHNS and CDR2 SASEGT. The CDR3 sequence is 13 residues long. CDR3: CASRGRGRLEQFF. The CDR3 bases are TGTGCCAGCAGGGGGAGGGGGAGACTTGAGCAGTTCTTC.

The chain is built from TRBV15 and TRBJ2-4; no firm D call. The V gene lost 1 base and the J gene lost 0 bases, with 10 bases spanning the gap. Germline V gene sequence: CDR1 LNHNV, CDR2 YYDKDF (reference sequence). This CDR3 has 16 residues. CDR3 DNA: TGTGCCACCAGCAGAGGAACAGATCGAGCCAAAAACATTCAGTACTTC. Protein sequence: CATSRGTDRAKNIQYF.

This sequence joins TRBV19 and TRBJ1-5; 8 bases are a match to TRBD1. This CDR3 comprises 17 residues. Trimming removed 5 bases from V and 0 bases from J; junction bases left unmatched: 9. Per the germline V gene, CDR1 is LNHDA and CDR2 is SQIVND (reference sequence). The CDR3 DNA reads TGTGCCAGTAGTGTGGGACAGGAATCCTATAGCAATCAGCCCCAGCATTTT. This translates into CASSVGQESYSNQPQHF.

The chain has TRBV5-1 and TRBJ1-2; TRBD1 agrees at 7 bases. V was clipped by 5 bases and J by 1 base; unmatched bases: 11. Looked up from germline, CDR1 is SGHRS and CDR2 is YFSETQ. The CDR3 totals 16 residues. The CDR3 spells CASSRSGTEINYGYTF. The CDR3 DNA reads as TGCGCCAGCAGTCGATCCGGGACAGAGATTAACTATGGCTACACCTTC.

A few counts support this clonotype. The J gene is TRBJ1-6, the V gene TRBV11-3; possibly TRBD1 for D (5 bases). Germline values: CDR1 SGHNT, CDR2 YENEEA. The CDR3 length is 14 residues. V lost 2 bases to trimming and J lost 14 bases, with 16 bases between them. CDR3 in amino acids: CASSLSGGSVTLHF. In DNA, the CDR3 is TGTGCCAGCAGCTTATCGGGGGGATCCGTGACCCTCCACTTT.

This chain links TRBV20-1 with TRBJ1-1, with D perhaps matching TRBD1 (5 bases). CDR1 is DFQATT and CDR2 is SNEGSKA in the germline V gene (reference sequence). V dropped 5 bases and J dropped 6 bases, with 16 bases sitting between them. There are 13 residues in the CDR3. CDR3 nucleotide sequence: TGCAGTGCTCCCCCCGAGGGGTTGGCTGAAGCTTTCTTT. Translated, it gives CSAPPEGLAEAFF.

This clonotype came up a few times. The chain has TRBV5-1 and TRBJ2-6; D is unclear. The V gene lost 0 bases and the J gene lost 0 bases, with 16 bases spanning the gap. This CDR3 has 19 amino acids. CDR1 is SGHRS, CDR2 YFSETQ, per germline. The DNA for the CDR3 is TGCGCCAGCAGCTTGGAGGGTAATCTACCCCGCTCTGGGGCCAACGTCCTGACTTTC. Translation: CASSLEGNLPRSGANVLTF.

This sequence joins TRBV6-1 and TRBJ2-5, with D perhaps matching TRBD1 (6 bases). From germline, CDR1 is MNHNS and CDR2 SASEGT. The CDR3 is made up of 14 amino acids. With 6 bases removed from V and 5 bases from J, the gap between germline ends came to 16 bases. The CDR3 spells CASSRTGLGETQYF. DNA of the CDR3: TGTGCCAGCAGCCGAACAGGGCTGGGGGAGACCCAGTACTTC.

The CDR3 here is CASSGGAGSTDTQYF. CDR3 sequence (DNA): TGTGCCAGCAGTGGGGGGGCAGGGAGCACAGATACGCAGTATTTT. The chain recombines TRBV25-1 with TRBJ2-3; TRBD1 or TRBD2 may be the D gene (6 bases each). Germline V gives CDR1 MGHDK, CDR2 SYGVNS. There are 15 residues in the CDR3. Trimming removed 4 bases at V and 0 bases at J, with 11 bases between. The variable domain in full, completed from reference TRBV25-1 and TRBJ2-3, reads EADIYQTPRYLVIGTGKKITLECSQTMGHDKMYWYQQDPGMELHLIHYSYGVNSTEKGDLSSESTVSRIRTEHFPLTLESARPSHTSQYLCASSGGAGSTDTQYFGPGTRLTVL.

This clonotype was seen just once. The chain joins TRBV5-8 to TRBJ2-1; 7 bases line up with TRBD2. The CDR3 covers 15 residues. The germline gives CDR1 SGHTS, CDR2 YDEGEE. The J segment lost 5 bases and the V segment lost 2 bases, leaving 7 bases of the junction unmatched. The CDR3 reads CASSFIKSGDNEQFF. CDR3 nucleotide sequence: TGTGCCAGCAGCTTCATAAAGAGCGGGGACAATGAGCAGTTCTTC.

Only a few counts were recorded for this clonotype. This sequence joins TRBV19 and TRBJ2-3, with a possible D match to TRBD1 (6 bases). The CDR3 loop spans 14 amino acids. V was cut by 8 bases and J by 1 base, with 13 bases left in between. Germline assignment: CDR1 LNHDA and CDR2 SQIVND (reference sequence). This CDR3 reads CASRPGQRTDTQYF. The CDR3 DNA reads TGTGCCAGTCGACCTGGACAGCGCACAGATACGCAGTATTTT. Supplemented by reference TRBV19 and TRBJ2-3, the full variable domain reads DGGITQSPKYLFRKEGQNVTLSCEQNLNHDAMYWYRQDPGQGLRLIYYSQIVNDFQKGDIAEGYSVSREKKESFPLTVTSAQKNPTAFYLCASRPGQRTDTQYFGPGTRLTVL.

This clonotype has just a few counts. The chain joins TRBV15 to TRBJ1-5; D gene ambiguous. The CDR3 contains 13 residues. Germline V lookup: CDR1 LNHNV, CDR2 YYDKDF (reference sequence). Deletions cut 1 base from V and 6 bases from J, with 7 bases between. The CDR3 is CATSRVGSQPQHF. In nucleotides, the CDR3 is TGTGCCACCAGCAGAGTAGGAAGTCAGCCCCAGCATTTT.

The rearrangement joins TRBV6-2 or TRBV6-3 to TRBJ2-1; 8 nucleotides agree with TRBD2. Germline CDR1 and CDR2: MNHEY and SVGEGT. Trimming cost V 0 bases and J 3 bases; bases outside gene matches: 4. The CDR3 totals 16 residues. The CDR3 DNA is TGTGCCAGCAGTTACTCAGCGGGGGCTAACTACAATGAGCAGTTCTTC. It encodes CASSYSAGANYNEQFF.

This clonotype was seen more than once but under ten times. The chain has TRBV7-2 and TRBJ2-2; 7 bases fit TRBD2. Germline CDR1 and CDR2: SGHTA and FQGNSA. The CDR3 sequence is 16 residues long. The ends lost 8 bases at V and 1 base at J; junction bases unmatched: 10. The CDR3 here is CASPPTAGLNTGELFF. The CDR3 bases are TGTGCCAGCCCCCCGACAGCGGGGCTGAACACCGGGGAGCTGTTTTTT.

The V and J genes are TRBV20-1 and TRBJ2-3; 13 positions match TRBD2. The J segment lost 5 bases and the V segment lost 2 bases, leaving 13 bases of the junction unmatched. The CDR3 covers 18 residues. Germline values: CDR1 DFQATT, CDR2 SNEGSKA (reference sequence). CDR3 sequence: CSARPTGRTSGGLDTQYF. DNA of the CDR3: TGCAGTGCTAGACCTACCGGCCGGACTAGCGGGGGTTTAGATACGCAGTATTTT.

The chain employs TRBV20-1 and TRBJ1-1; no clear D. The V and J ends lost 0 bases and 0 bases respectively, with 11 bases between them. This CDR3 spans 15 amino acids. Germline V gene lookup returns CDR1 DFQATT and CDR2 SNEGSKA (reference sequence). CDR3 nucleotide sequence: TGCAGTGCTAGAGATCAAACAAGGCTGAACACTGAAGCTTTCTTT. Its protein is CSARDQTRLNTEAFF.

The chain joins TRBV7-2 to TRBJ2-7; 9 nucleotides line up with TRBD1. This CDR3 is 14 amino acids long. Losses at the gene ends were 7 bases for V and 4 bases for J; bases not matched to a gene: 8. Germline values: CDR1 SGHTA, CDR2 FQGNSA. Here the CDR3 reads CASIPGTGNYEQYF. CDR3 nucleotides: TGTGCCAGCATCCCCGGGACAGGGAATTACGAGCAGTACTTC.

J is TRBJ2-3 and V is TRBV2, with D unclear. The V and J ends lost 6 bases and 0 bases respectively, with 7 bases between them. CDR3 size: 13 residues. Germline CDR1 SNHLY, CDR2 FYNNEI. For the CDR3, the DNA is TGTGCCAGCAGAGGACGAAGCACAGATACGCAGTATTTT. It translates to CASRGRSTDTQYF.

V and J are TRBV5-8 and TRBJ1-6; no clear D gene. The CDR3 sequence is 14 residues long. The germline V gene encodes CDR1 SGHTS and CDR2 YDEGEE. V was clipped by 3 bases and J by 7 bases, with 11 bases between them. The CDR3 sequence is CASSYLVMNSPLHF. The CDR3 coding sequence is TGTGCCAGCAGCTACCTCGTGATGAATTCACCCCTCCACTTT.

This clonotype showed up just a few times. The CDR3 loop is CASSLREQGTQETQYF. CDR3 nucleotides: TGTGCCAGCAGCTTGAGGGAACAGGGGACCCAAGAGACCCAGTACTTC. V gene TRBV5-4 combines with J gene TRBJ2-5; 7 positions match TRBD1. CDR1 and CDR2 from the germline V gene are SGHNT and YYREEE (reference sequence). The CDR3 length is 16 residues. Trimming at V came to 1 base and at J to 1 base, leaving 7 bases not matched to a gene.

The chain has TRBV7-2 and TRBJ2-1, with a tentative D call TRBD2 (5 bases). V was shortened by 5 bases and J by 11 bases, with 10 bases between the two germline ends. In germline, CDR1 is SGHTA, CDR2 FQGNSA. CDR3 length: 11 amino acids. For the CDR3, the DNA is TGTGCCAGCAGCGGAGGATACCAGCAGTTCTTC. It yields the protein CASSGGYQQFF. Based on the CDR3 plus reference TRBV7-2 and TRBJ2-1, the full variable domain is GAGVSQSPSNKVTEKGKDVELRCDPISGHTALYWYRQSLGQGLEFLIYFQGNSAPDKSGLPSDRFSAERTGGSVSTLTIQRTQQEDSAVYLCASSGGYQQFFGPGTRLTVL.

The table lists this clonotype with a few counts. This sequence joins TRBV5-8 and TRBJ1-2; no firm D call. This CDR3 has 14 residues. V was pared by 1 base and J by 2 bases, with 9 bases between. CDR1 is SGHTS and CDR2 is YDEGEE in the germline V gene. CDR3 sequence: CASSLSLRNYGYTF. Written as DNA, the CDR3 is TGTGCCAGCAGCTTGAGCCTCCGGAACTATGGCTACACCTTC.

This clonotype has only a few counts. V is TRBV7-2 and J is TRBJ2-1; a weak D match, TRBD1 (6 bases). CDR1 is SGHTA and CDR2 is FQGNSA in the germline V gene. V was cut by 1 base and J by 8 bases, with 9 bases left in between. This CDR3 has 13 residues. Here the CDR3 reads CASSLVQGDEQFF. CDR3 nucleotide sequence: TGTGCCAGCAGCTTAGTACAGGGCGATGAGCAGTTCTTC.

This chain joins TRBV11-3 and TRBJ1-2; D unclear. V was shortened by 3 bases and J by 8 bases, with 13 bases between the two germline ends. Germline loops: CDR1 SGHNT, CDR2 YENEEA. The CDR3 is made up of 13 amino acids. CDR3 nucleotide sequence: TGTGCCAGCAGCTTGGCAGGTTTAAGCGGCTACACCTTC. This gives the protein CASSLAGLSGYTF. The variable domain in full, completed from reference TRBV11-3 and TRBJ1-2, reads EAGVVQSPRYKIIEKKQPVAFWCNPISGHNTLYWYLQNLGQGPELLIRYENEEAVDDSQLPKDRFSAERLKGVDSTLKIQPAELGDSAVYLCASSLAGLSGYTFGSGTRLTVV.

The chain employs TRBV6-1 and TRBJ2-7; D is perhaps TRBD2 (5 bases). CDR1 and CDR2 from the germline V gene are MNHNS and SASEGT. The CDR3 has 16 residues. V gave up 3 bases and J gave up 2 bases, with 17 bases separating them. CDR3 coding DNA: TGTGCCAGCAGTGAGTATGCGGGCCGTACTCCCTACGAGCAGTACTTC. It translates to CASSEYAGRTPYEQYF.

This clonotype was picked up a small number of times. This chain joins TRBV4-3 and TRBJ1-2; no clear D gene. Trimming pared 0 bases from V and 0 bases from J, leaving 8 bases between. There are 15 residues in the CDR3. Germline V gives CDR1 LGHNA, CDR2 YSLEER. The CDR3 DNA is TGCGCCAGCAGCCAAGAAAACCAGGCTAACTATGGCTACACCTTC. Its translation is CASSQENQANYGYTF.

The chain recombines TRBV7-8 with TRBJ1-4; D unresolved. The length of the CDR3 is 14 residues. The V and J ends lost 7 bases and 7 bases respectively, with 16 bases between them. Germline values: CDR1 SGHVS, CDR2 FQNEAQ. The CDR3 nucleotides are TGTGCCAGCACCCCGTTATCGAACCCTGAAAAACTGTTTTTT. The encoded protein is CASTPLSNPEKLFF. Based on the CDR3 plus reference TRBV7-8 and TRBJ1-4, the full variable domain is GAGVSQSPRYKVAKRGQDVALRCDPISGHVSLFWYQQALGQGPEFLTYFQNEAQLDKSGLPSDRFFAERPEGSVSTLKIQRTQQEDSAVYLCASTPLSNPEKLFFGSGTQLSVL.